The clone carrying this T cell receptor (beta chain) was picked up one time. The data are from a study of technical replicates of blood from a few donors. The data were produced by immunoSEQ multiplex PCR, yet TCRdb's version contains in-frame clones alone and is incomplete. The data hold roughly 65,000 clones, with over 75% observed a single time. Looked up from germline, CDR1 is SGHRS and CDR2 is YFSETQ. V gave up 1 base and J gave up 2 bases; unmatched junction bases: 4. The CDR3 is 16 amino acids. This clonotype originated in a human donor in good health. Some clones in this sample may be carry-over from other donors' samples. This rearrangement joins TRBV5-1 to TRBJ2-1, with TRBD2 identical over 9 bases. Input material: PBMCs. CDR3 DNA: TGCGCCAGCAGCTTGTCGTCTAGCGGGGCCTACAATGAGCAGTTCTTC. Amino acid sequence: CASSLSSSGAYNEQFF.